Detailed here is one T cell receptor (gamma chain). Many counts were recorded for this clone. The target of this receptor is not known. The input lacks base qualities; no much larger clone sits a single base away. The data belong to a study of γδ T cells in repeated Plasmodium falciparum infection (dated by TCRdb to the early 2020s). Concerning the study at large: Malian children exposed to intense seasonal malaria transmission were enrolled in the natural-infection arm and compared with Australian children matched for age and gender. Four controlled human malaria infections were administered to roughly five malaria-naive U.S. adults over around 600 days by bites from P. falciparum NF54-infected Anopheles stephensi mosquitoes. In the study, the shaping of the human gammadelta T cell repertoire by repeated Plasmodium falciparum infection was examined using natural infection in Mali and controlled human malaria infection. Malian gammadelta TCR repertoires were analysed cross-sectionally in periods with no transmission and longitudinally across episodes of acute febrile malaria. Samples from controlled-infection subjects were taken at baseline, just before selected infections, and 21 days after each infection. Results and caveats for the whole study, not just this receptor: Compared with the repertoires of Australian children, the Vdelta2-negative gammadelta TCR repertoires of Malian children appeared more clonally expanded, less diverse and less shared. The controlled-infection cohort was small, limiting analysis of inter-individual variability in gammadelta T cell responses. Across time and infection, the Vgamma9/Vdelta2+ TCR repertoires showed a highly stable polyclonal makeup, with many TCRgamma sequences overlapping between individuals. Generalizability was limited because the Malian cohort came from a small rural village made up predominantly of one ethnic group. Repeated controlled infections appeared to drive waves of new clonotype selection in Vdelta2-negative, largely Vdelta1+, gammadelta TCR repertoires.

The CDR3 sequence holds 11 residues, the cysteine and phenylalanine included. Only the CDR3 part of the read is kept: 33 bases, read in frame from the first base. The germline V and J ends show losses of 0 bases and 11 bases respectively, and no gene match explains 4 bases of the junction. As encoded in the germline V gene, CDR1 is VINAFY while CDR2 is YDVSNSKD. For bulk TCR repertoire analysis, Vgamma9/Vdelta2+ and Vdelta2-negative gammadelta T cell populations were flow-sorted out of peripheral blood mononuclear cells. Preparation of the library involved multiplex PCR. Instrument used: Illumina MiSeq. From each sorted gammadelta T cell sample, both TCR gamma (TRG) and TCR delta (TRD) chains were sequenced. On the study's bioinformatics: Repertoire analyses included clonotype tree plots, accumulated frequency of the top 20 clonotypes, diversity index (DI) and D75 metrics. TCRdb called clones anew from the public reads via CATT; matching DNA rows were later pooled. The V and J calls were not made by the authors but by TCRdb's processing. The sample contains 28,000 or so gamma-chain clones, roughly 1.4% of them found a single time. The ten largest make up less than 20% of the sample.

This clonotype was sampled from a pool of human donors (malaria-infected and uninfected, not separated). Recombination linked TRGV5 to TRGJ1 or TRGJ2. The sequenced material came from gamma-delta T cells from blood. The CDR3 is CATWDRQQKLF. At the DNA level, the sequence is TGTGCCACCTGGGACAGGCAGCAGAAACTCTTT.